This T cell receptor beta chain was recovered during a study of blood T cells in healthy people across ages. Combining a sample-barcoded 5' primer with a J-beta primer mix, a second PCR ran for roughly 7 to 11 cycles. Each cDNA molecule was tagged by a template-switch adaptor with 12 random nucleotides. TCRdb re-derived calls from the 5' RACE reads in MiXCR, one entry per CDR3 protein. The sample has around 1.5 million distinct CDR3 sequences, roughly 40% seen once; the top ten hold roughly 8.2%. Concerning this clonotype: Its antigen remains unidentified. The junction departs from germline at one end; a sequencing error may be responsible.

Study-wide results and caveats: Naive T cell percentage and TCR beta diversity correlated strongly.

This TCR came from a young woman in good health. The source material was blood.

The CDR3, as DNA: TGTGTCATCAGTGGTAGGACAGGGGCCGATGGAGCCAACGTCCTGACTTTC. Translating it yields CVISGRTGADGANVLTF. The genes are TRBV10-3 and TRBJ2-6; 9 bases map to TRBD1. Germline assignment: CDR1 ENHRY and CDR2 SYGVKD. The CDR3 contains 17 residues.